This note documents a single T cell receptor (beta chain) sequence. Time point: blood at routine non-recurrence follow-up after resection. Without sorting, whole RNA was sequenced from tumor, nontumor lung or frozen PBMC. TCRdb analysed the 5' RACE reads with MiXCR anew, one entry per CDR3 protein. Of around 110,000 distinct CDR3 sequences listed, 10% to 15% were seen once; the top ten hold roughly 17%. J was trimmed by 1 base and V by 6 bases; bases with no gene match: 8. The CDR3 is made up of 16 amino acids. Germline CDR1 and CDR2: DFQATT and SNEGSKA (reference sequence). These data are taken from a study of spatial heterogeneity in lung cancer.

The sequence came from a male donor with early-stage non-small cell lung cancer. This sample comprised PBMCs, obtained at follow-up. The gene calls are TRBV20-1 and TRBJ2-1; 11 nucleotides match TRBD2. CDR3: CSAKGLADPSYNEQFF. The CDR3 bases are TGCAGTGCCAAGGGACTAGCGGACCCATCCTACAATGAGCAGTTCTTC.